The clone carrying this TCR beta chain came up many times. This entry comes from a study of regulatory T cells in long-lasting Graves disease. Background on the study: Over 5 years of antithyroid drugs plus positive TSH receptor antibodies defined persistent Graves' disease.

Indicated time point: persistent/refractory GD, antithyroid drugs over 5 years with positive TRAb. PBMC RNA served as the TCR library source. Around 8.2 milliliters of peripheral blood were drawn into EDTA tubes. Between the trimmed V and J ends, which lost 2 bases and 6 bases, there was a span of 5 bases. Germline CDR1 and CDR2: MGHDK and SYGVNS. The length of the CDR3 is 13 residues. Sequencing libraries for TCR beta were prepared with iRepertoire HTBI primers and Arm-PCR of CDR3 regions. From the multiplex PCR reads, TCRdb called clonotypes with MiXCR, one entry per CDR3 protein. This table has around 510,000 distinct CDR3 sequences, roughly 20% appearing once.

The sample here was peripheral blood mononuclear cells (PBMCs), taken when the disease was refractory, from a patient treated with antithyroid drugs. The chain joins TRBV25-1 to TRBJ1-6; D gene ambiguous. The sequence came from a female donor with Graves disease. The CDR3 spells CASSERSNSPLHF. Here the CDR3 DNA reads TGTGCCAGCAGTGAACGGTCTAATTCACCCCTCCACTTT.